This T cell receptor beta chain was obtained from a study of blood T cell repertoires in COVID-19. On the study more broadly: The United States, Italy and Spain provided the acute and convalescent COVID-19 samples. In each case, the material was cDNA or gDNA derived from T cells, B-cell-depleted T cells, or PBMCs.

Enrolment of Seattle patients took place during active infection, and they were followed longitudinally. V dropped 0 bases and J dropped 7 bases, with 13 bases sitting between them. The germline V gene encodes CDR1 SGHRS and CDR2 YFSETQ. The CDR3 sequence is 15 residues long. Under the authors' procedure: Reference gene primer amplification in the assay estimated nucleated cell counts. Measured with immunoSEQ multiplex PCR; TCRdb has only the in-frame clones, and not every one. The DNA was the basis for D and trimming; V, J and clone size are from that table. The table shows about 140,000 clones, with about 87% occurring only once. This clone has just one count.

The sequencing sample was made of peripheral blood. The chain uses TRBV5-1 and TRBJ1-4; D ambiguous. The receptor was isolated from a human donor with COVID-19, enrolled during active disease. The donor label of this sample is uncertain. CDR3 nucleotide sequence: TGCGCCAGCAGCTTGGACGGTGGTGAACCTGAAAAACTGTTTTTT. Translated, it gives CASSLDGGEPEKLFF.